Described below is a single T cell receptor (beta chain) sequence and its context. Preparing the TCRbeta library involved the use of unique molecular identifiers. TCRdb reanalysed the PCR reads using MiXCR and keeps one entry per CDR3 protein. The data hold about half a million distinct CDR3 sequences, with 9.5% to 15% observed a single time. These data are taken from a study of T-cell reconstitution after alpha-beta-depleted transplantation in children. V gave up 4 bases and J gave up 0 bases; unmatched junction bases: 7. The CDR3 runs 17 residues. CDR1 and CDR2 from the germline V gene are KGHDR and SFDVKD.

This chain uses TRBV24-1 with TRBJ2-1; TRBD1 matches at 8 bases. The clonotype was recovered from a human donor who donated a stem cell graft to a child with combined immunodeficiency. The starting material was PBMCs from the stem cell graft donor, obtained from the stem cell graft. The CDR3 region is CATSDSDRVTSYNEQFF. Here the CDR3 DNA reads TGTGCCACCAGTGACTCGGACAGGGTAACCTCCTACAATGAGCAGTTCTTC.